The 16 T cell receptor beta chains given below trace back to one sample, sequenced in a study of cytomegalovirus exposure and HLA in healthy donors. The primer mix had 60 Vbeta and 13 Jbeta primers. Generated by immunoSEQ multiplex PCR, the TCRdb table keeps only in-frame clones and is missing some. In the table there are about 200,000 clones, over 75% of which are singletons. Sequencing was performed on PBMCs. The source is a woman aged 25-40 years in good health and CMV-seronegative.

This chain uses TRBV6-5 with TRBJ2-7; 7 bases line up with TRBD1. The length of the CDR3 is 16 residues. Germline CDR1 reads MNHEY; CDR2 reads SVGAGI. The junction had 10 bases not matched to a gene; V was cut back by 3 bases and J by 2 bases. The CDR3 reads CASSYSTGVRAYEQYF. The DNA for the CDR3 is TGTGCCAGCAGTTATTCTACAGGGGTCAGGGCCTACGAGCAGTACTTC.

The chain links TRBV29-1 to TRBJ2-7; perhaps TRBD2 as D (6 bases). CDR3 length: 11 residues. Trimming shortened V by 6 bases and J by 7 bases, and 13 bases separated the two germline ends. CDR1 SQVTM and CDR2 ANQGSEA come from the germline V gene. The CDR3 loop is CSVRDSWEQYF. CDR3 coding DNA: TGCAGCGTCAGGGACTCTTGGGAGCAGTACTTC.

Comments on this clone: Other DNA sequences from this sample encode an identical CDR3 as well. The V call is TRBV9, the J call TRBJ2-5, with D unresolved. Germline lookup yields CDR1 SGDLS and CDR2 YYNGEE. The CDR3 has 11 residues. V gave up 3 bases and J gave up 4 bases, with 4 bases separating them. The CDR3 bases are TGTGCCAGCAGCGGAGGAGAGACCCAGTACTTC. It specifies CASSGGETQYF. Supplemented by reference TRBV9 and TRBJ2-5, the full variable domain reads DSGVTQTPKHLITATGQRVTLRCSPRSGDLSVYWYQQSLDQGLQFLIQYYNGEERAKGNILERFSAQQFPDLHSELNLSSLELGDSALYFCASSGGETQYFGPGTRLLVL.

This clone was recorded a few times. The chain is built from TRBV5-6 and TRBJ2-5, with D perhaps TRBD2 (5 bases). V was cut by 5 bases and J by 5 bases, with 13 bases left in between. Germline values: CDR1 SGHDT, CDR2 YYEEEE. CDR3 length: 13 amino acids. CDR3 protein: CASRSGRWETQYF. The DNA of the CDR3 is TGTGCCAGCAGATCGGGAAGGTGGGAGACCCAGTACTTC.

The V gene is TRBV5-1, the J gene TRBJ2-5, with TRBD2 matching 9 bases. CDR1 and CDR2 (germline): SGHRS, YFSETQ. The CDR3 extends over 14 amino acids. V shed 6 bases, J shed 4 bases, and the junction held 7 bases outside the gene matches. The CDR3 spells CASTRGGRAETQYF. CDR3 coding DNA: TGCGCCAGCACCCGGGGCGGGAGGGCAGAGACCCAGTACTTC.

This chain connects TRBV29-1 to TRBJ1-1; D gene uncertain. Trimming took 4 bases from V and 10 from J, leaving 19 bases between them. This CDR3 spans 13 amino acids. CDR1 and CDR2 from the germline V gene are SQVTM and ANQGSEA. The DNA of the CDR3 is TGCAGCGTTGGGAAAGGGAGTTATTCGGGAGCTTTCTTT. It translates to CSVGKGSYSGAFF.

The CDR3 nucleotides read TGCAGCGTTGAAGATAATCAGTGGAACACCATATATTTT. This gives the protein CSVEDNQWNTIYF. V and J are TRBV29-1 and TRBJ1-3; the D is unclear. Germline CDR1 and CDR2: SQVTM and ANQGSEA. The CDR3 is 13 amino acids. Trimming removed 0 bases at V and 7 bases at J, with 10 bases between.

As to this clone: Compared with germline, one end of the junction differs, possibly owing to a read error. The chain employs TRBV27 and TRBJ2-7, with TRBD1 as a possible D gene (6 bases). Germline values: CDR1 MNHEY, CDR2 SMNVEV (reference sequence). There are 15 residues in the CDR3. The chain's CDR3 is CASSPQGFGHYEHYF. The CDR3 nucleotides are TGTGCCAGCAGCCCCCAGGGGTTTGGGCACTACGAGCATTACTTC.

The sample holds a few counts of this clone. V gene TRBV5-1 combines with J gene TRBJ1-1; no clear D gene. This CDR3 comprises 13 residues. The ends were cut back, 0 bases at V and 4 bases at J, with 7 bases in the middle. The germline V gene has CDR1 SGHRS and CDR2 YFSETQ. CDR3: CASSLDLGTEAFF. The CDR3 DNA follows: TGCGCCAGCAGCTTGGATCTAGGCACTGAAGCTTTCTTT.

The chain joins TRBV4-1 to TRBJ2-5; D may be TRBD1 (5 bases). Trimming removed 2 bases at V and 3 bases at J, with 10 bases between. There are 14 residues in the CDR3. CDR1 is MGHRA and CDR2 is YSYEKL in the germline V gene. Here the CDR3 reads CASSQTGREETQYF. In DNA, the CDR3 is TGCGCCAGCAGCCAAACGGGCAGGGAAGAGACCCAGTACTTC.

The V call is TRBV5-6, the J call TRBJ2-1; TRBD2 agrees at 11 bases. Losses at the gene ends were 2 bases for V and 6 bases for J; bases not matched to a gene: 1. Germline V gene lookup returns CDR1 SGHDT and CDR2 YYEEEE. The CDR3 contains 14 residues. Written as DNA, the CDR3 is TGTGCCAGCAGCTTCCTAGCGGGGGGCAATGAGCAGTTCTTC. It translates to CASSFLAGGNEQFF.

The genes are TRBV9 and TRBJ2-2; the D gene is possibly TRBD2 (6 bases). V lost 0 bases and J lost 1, with 10 bases in between. The CDR3 totals 16 residues. The germline gives CDR1 SGDLS, CDR2 YYNGEE. The CDR3 here is CASSVVGSGNTGELFF. As DNA, the CDR3 is TGTGCCAGCAGCGTAGTGGGTAGCGGGAACACCGGGGAGCTGTTTTTT.

This chain uses TRBV4-2 with TRBJ2-1; 12 bases map to TRBD2. J lost 0 bases, V lost 0 bases, and 12 bases had no gene match. The CDR3 is 21 amino acids. The germline gives CDR1 LGHNA, CDR2 YNFKEQ. The CDR3 DNA reads TGTGCCAGCAGCCAAGATCCCACTAGCGGGAGGTTCACTCCCTCCTACAATGAGCAGTTCTTC. Translated: CASSQDPTSGRFTPSYNEQFF.

The chain combines TRBV15 with TRBJ1-2, with TRBD1 matching 7 bases. CDR3 size: 18 residues. Germline CDR1 reads LNHNV; CDR2 reads YYDKDF (reference sequence). V lost 0 bases and J lost 2; bases outside the gene matches: 12. The CDR3 bases are TGTGCCACCAGCAGAGACTCCACAGCCAGACAGGGCAACTATGGCTACACCTTC. Translating it yields CATSRDSTARQGNYGYTF.

This CDR3 reads CASSLNPGESSYEQYF. In DNA, the CDR3 is TGTGCCAGCAGTCTCAACCCGGGGGAGAGCTCCTACGAGCAGTACTTC. The rearrangement uses TRBV27 and TRBJ2-5, with D possibly TRBD2 on 6 matching bases. The tail of the sequence fits TRBJ2-7 better, so the J call may be wrong. The CDR3 has 16 residues. Per germline, CDR1 MNHEY and CDR2 SMNVEV (reference sequence).

The chain couples TRBV28 to TRBJ2-7; 7 nucleotides align to TRBD2. CDR3 size: 15 residues. In germline, CDR1 is MDHEN, CDR2 SYDVKM. Germline trimming cut 6 bases from V and 3 bases from J; bases unmatched to any gene: 11. CDR3 region: CASSPGVAGVYEQYF. DNA for the CDR3: TGTGCCAGCAGCCCCGGGGTAGCGGGTGTCTACGAGCAGTACTTC.